A single sample gave rise to the 17 T cell receptor beta chains below, sequenced in a study of OX40 agonist ivuxolimab in advanced cancers. Sequencing used immunoSEQ multiplex PCR; TCRdb keeps in-frame clones, though not all of them. The data show roughly 45,000 clones, around 90% seen once. This material consisted of CD4+ or CD8+ T cells sorted from blood, taken in a trial of the OX40 agonist ivuxolimab. The receptors stem from an adult with an advanced solid tumor such as melanoma, head and neck, liver or kidney cancer.

This chain links TRBV6-5 with TRBJ1-1; D remains unclear. V was trimmed by 2 bases and J by 1 base, leaving 11 bases between them. The germline V gene has CDR1 MNHEY and CDR2 SVGAGI. The CDR3 runs 15 residues. The CDR3 protein is CASSYGEYSNTEAFF. CDR3 nucleotide sequence: TGTGCCAGCAGTTACGGGGAGTATTCGAACACTGAAGCTTTCTTT.

This chain uses TRBV6-5 with TRBJ2-7; a weak D match, TRBD1 (5 bases). This CDR3 region has 13 residues. Germline V gene sequence: CDR1 MNHEY, CDR2 SVGAGI. The V end was cut by 6 bases, the J end by 3 bases, with 12 bases between. In DNA form, the CDR3 reads TGTGCCAGCAGCGACAGTTCCCTCTACGAGCAGTACTTC. Translating gives CASSDSSLYEQYF.

The chain has TRBV6-5 and TRBJ1-2, with D unresolved. Per the germline V gene, CDR1 is MNHEY and CDR2 is SVGAGI. This CDR3 has 14 residues. Trimming pared 5 bases from V and 2 bases from J, leaving 12 bases between. The CDR3 DNA reads TGTGCCAGCAGTCACCGGGCAGTGAACTATGGCTACACCTTC. It yields the protein CASSHRAVNYGYTF.

The rearrangement uses TRBV11-2 and TRBJ1-6; no clear D. The CDR3 is 14 residues long. V lost 1 base and J 8 bases, leaving 9 bases between the germline ends. CDR1 SGHAT and CDR2 FQNNGV come from the germline V gene. CDR3 sequence reads: CASSLGIFDSPLHF. In DNA, the CDR3 is TGTGCCAGCAGCTTAGGGATATTTGATTCACCCCTCCACTTT.

J is TRBJ2-3 and V is TRBV7-6; D is perhaps TRBD1 (6 bases). The CDR3 spans 15 residues. V was trimmed by 3 bases and J by 1 base, leaving 11 bases between them. Germline V gene data show CDR1 as SGHVS and CDR2 as FNYEAQ. CDR3: CASSFQAGGTDTQYF. CDR3 DNA: TGTGCCAGCAGCTTTCAAGCAGGGGGCACAGATACGCAGTATTTT. Drawing the rest from reference TRBV7-6 and TRBJ2-3, the complete variable domain is GAGVSQSPRYKVTKRGQDVALRCDPISGHVSLYWYRQALGQGPEFLTYFNYEAQQDKSGLPNDRFSAERPEGSISTLTIQRTEQRDSAMYRCASSFQAGGTDTQYFGPGTRLTVL.

The chain couples TRBV10-2 to TRBJ1-2; D may be TRBD1 (6 bases). Trimming pared 0 bases from V and 3 bases from J, leaving 14 bases between. Per the germline V gene, CDR1 is WSHSY and CDR2 is SAAADI. The length of the CDR3 is 16 residues. The CDR3 sequence: CASSESGPGVDYGYTF. CDR3 nucleotides: TGCGCCAGCAGTGAGTCAGGGCCAGGGGTTGACTATGGCTACACCTTC.

The V gene is TRBV28, the J gene TRBJ1-2, with D unresolved. Germline V gene sequence: CDR1 MDHEN, CDR2 SYDVKM. This CDR3 contains 13 residues. Trimming took off 4 bases at V and 4 bases at J, with 10 bases between the two ends. The CDR3 nucleotides read TGTGCCAGCAGTTCAGACTGGGGCTATGGCTACACCTTC. Its translation: CASSSDWGYGYTF.

The chain links TRBV6-5 to TRBJ1-1; D is unclear. CDR3 length equals 15 residues. Trimming cost V 0 bases and J 5 bases, with 13 bases left between them. The germline CDR1 and CDR2 sequences are MNHEY and SVGAGI. In DNA form, the CDR3 reads TGTGCCAGCAGTTACTCCGGGAGGTCGGTTACTGAAGCTTTCTTT. It specifies CASSYSGRSVTEAFF.

The V gene is TRBV11-2, the J gene TRBJ1-5; possible D gene TRBD1, 6 bases. With 5 bases removed from V and 0 bases from J, the gap between germline ends came to 11 bases. The CDR3 loop spans 15 amino acids. In germline, CDR1 is SGHAT, CDR2 FQNNGV. The CDR3 coding sequence is TGTGCCAGCAGCAAGGGGGTTTATAGCAATCAGCCCCAGCATTTT. This gives the protein CASSKGVYSNQPQHF.

The chain joins TRBV13 to TRBJ2-3, with D perhaps matching TRBD2 (5 bases). The ends were cut back, 0 bases at V and 0 bases at J, with 7 bases in the middle. From germline, CDR1 is PRHDT and CDR2 FYEKMQ (reference sequence). The CDR3 loop spans 15 amino acids. The CDR3 DNA follows: TGTGCCAGCAGCTTAGGCGGGGAAAGCACAGATACGCAGTATTTT. Translating gives CASSLGGESTDTQYF. Full variable domain (outside the CDR3, taken from reference TRBV13 and TRBJ2-3): AAGVIQSPRHLIKEKRETATLKCYPIPRHDTVYWYQQGPGQDPQFLISFYEKMQSDKGSIPDRFSAQQFSDYHSELNMSSLELGDSALYFCASSLGGESTDTQYFGPGTRLTVL.

The V and J genes are TRBV27 and TRBJ1-5; D gene uncertain. This CDR3 comprises 16 residues. The V end was cut by 6 bases, the J end by 5 bases, with 20 bases between. Germline CDR1 reads MNHEY; CDR2 reads SMNVEV (reference sequence). CDR3 sequence (DNA): TGTGCCAGCAGCGTAGACTCGAACGCCCGGCATCAGCCCCAGCATTTT. Its translation is CASSVDSNARHQPQHF.

The chain is built from TRBV29-1 and TRBJ2-1; 8 positions match TRBD2. The germline gives CDR1 SQVTM, CDR2 ANQGSEA. The CDR3 is 16 amino acids. J was trimmed by 7 bases and V by 7 bases; bases with no gene match: 18. DNA for the CDR3: TGCAGCGCCCGGGGAAGCGGGGGCCTAGGAGGGAATGAGCAGTTCTTC. Translated, it gives CSARGSGGLGGNEQFF.

This chain joins TRBV7-9 and TRBJ1-3, with 7 nucleotides matching TRBD1. In germline, CDR1 is SEHNR, CDR2 FQNEAQ (reference sequence). The CDR3 extends over 16 amino acids. V lost 1 base to trimming and J lost 0 bases; unmatched junction nucleotides: 3. CDR3 bases: TGTGCCAGCAGCTTAGGGGGACAGACCTCTGGAAACACCATATATTTT. It translates to CASSLGGQTSGNTIYF.

The rearrangement uses TRBV9 and TRBJ2-5; 7 bases line up with TRBD1. Trimming at V came to 3 bases and at J to 1 base, leaving 3 bases not matched to a gene. The CDR3 runs to 14 residues. Germline-derived CDR1 and CDR2 are SGDLS and YYNGEE. CDR3 sequence reads: CASSDRGLQETQYF. The CDR3 DNA is TGTGCCAGCAGCGATAGGGGGCTCCAAGAGACCCAGTACTTC.

This chain connects TRBV7-3 to TRBJ1-1; 7 bases fit TRBD1. Germline values: CDR1 SGHTA, CDR2 FQGTGA. Losses at the gene ends were 4 bases for V and 1 base for J; bases not matched to a gene: 6. This CDR3 has 15 amino acids. CDR3 residues: CASSSAGTANTEAFF. CDR3 in DNA: TGTGCCAGCAGCTCTGCCGGGACAGCGAACACTGAAGCTTTCTTT.

The rearrangement uses TRBV6-6 and TRBJ2-7, with D hard to call. Trimming shortened V by 8 bases and J by 5 bases, and 16 bases separated the two germline ends. Germline V gene sequence: CDR1 MNHNY, CDR2 SVGAGI (reference sequence). The CDR3 spans 13 residues. Here the CDR3 reads CASSDPELHEQYV. In DNA form, the CDR3 reads TGTGCCAGCTCAGACCCGGAATTGCACGAGCAGTACGTC.

The V call is TRBV4-1, the J call TRBJ2-1; 9 nucleotides line up with TRBD1. Unmatched junction bases numbered 7, after V lost 0 bases and J lost 4 bases. Germline loops: CDR1 MGHRA, CDR2 YSYEKL. There are 17 residues in the CDR3. The CDR3 nucleotides are TGCGCCAGCAGCCAAGATCAGGGGACAGGGACATACAATGAGCAGTTCTTC. Residues: CASSQDQGTGTYNEQFF.